A selection of T cell receptor beta chains follows, all from one sample in a study of blood T cell repertoires in COVID-19. Data came from immunoSEQ multiplex PCR; TCRdb stores just in-frame clones and leaves some out. The sample includes roughly 570,000 clones, around nine tenths of them seen just once. The sequencing input was peripheral blood. Receptor source: a woman between 50 and 59 years old with COVID-19, enrolled during active disease. Both conserved end residues are part of each CDR3. A D gene is named only where the DNA matches it firmly. Size values are once, few and many counts, or a class for expanded clones, and some rows have none.

j_call,d_call,clone_size,v_call,cdr3_aa,cdr3_nt
TRBJ1-3,-,-,TRBV9,CASSAGGFSGNTIYF,TGTGCCAGCAGCGCGGGGGGATTTTCTGGAAACACCATATATTTT
TRBJ2-1,TRBD2,once,TRBV7-2,CASSPIAGGYNEQFF,TGTGCCAGCAGCCCGATAGCGGGGGGCTACAATGAGCAGTTCTTC
TRBJ2-5,TRBD1,-,TRBV10-2,CASSQGVRYQETQYF,TGCGCCAGCTCTCAGGGGGTGCGGTACCAAGAGACCCAGTACTTC
TRBJ2-2,TRBD2,-,TRBV3-1/TRBV3-2,CASSHPLAGVTGELFF,TGTGCCAGCAGCCACCCACTAGCGGGGGTCACCGGGGAGCTGTTTTTT
TRBJ2-5,-,-,TRBV29-1,CSVGNPTVVGETQYF,TGCAGCGTTGGGAACCCGACAGTAGTAGGAGAGACCCAGTACTTC
TRBJ2-5,-,-,TRBV27,CASSIRDSAQETQYF,TGTGCCAGCAGTATCCGGGACTCTGCCCAGGAGACCCAGTACTTC
TRBJ1-5,TRBD1,once,TRBV19,CASSSPTGGSNQPQHF,TGTGCCAGTAGTTCCCCGACAGGGGGGAGCAATCAGCCCCAGCATTTT
TRBJ1-5,TRBD1,-,TRBV4-1,CASSQSAGTGNQPQHF,TGCGCCAGCAGCCAATCAGCAGGGACAGGGAATCAGCCCCAGCATTTT
TRBJ2-1,TRBD1,-,TRBV23-1,CASSLPTGLNEQFF,TGCGCCAGCAGTCTTCCGACAGGGCTAAATGAGCAGTTCTTC
TRBJ1-3,TRBD1,-,TRBV6-6,CASSLGQPSSGNTIYF,TGTGCCAGCAGTTTGGGACAGCCCAGCTCTGGAAACACCATATATTTT
TRBJ2-3,-,-,TRBV9,CASSAGGRDTQYF,TGTGCCAGCAGCGCAGGGGGGCGAGACACGCAGTATTTT
TRBJ2-2,TRBD2,-,TRBV5-1,CASSPGGENTGELFF,TGCGCCAGCAGCCCCGGGGGGGAGAACACCGGGGAGCTGTTTTTT
TRBJ2-7,-,-,TRBV11-2,CASSSFREIYEQYF,TGTGCCAGCAGCTCCTTCCGGGAAATCTACGAGCAGTACTTC
TRBJ1-2,-,once,TRBV6-1,CASSESGHYGYTF,TGTGCCAGCAGTGAGAGCGGGCACTATGGCTACACCTTC
TRBJ2-3,TRBD2,-,TRBV5-1,CASSGGSGGPYGDTQYF,TGCGCCAGCAGCGGCGGCAGCGGGGGGCCGTACGGGGATACGCAGTATTTT
TRBJ1-2,TRBD1,once,TRBV19,CASSQGALNNYGYTF,TGTGCCAGTAGTCAGGGGGCATTAAATAACTATGGCTACACCTTC
TRBJ1-6,TRBD1,once,TRBV4-2,CASSPNPGTENSPLHF,TGTGCCAGCAGCCCAAACCCGGGGACAGAGAATTCACCCCTCCACTTT
TRBJ1-4,TRBD1,-,TRBV7-9,CASSLEGGATNEKLFF,TGTGCCAGCAGCTTAGAAGGGGGCGCAACTAATGAAAAACTGTTTTTT
TRBJ2-1,TRBD1,-,TRBV5-1,CASSNRRQGGNEQFF,TGCGCCAGCAGCAACAGAAGACAGGGCGGGAATGAGCAGTTCTTC
TRBJ1-5,TRBD1,-,TRBV29-1,CSVGGTGRNQPQHF,TGCAGCGTTGGTGGGACAGGGAGAAATCAGCCCCAGCATTTT
TRBJ1-1,-,-,TRBV6-5,CASSRGKVTEAFF,TGTGCCAGCAGTAGGGGGAAAGTTACTGAAGCTTTCTTT
TRBJ1-1,TRBD1,-,TRBV7-8,CASRPYGQGAFF,TGTGCCAGCAGACCCTACGGACAGGGAGCTTTCTTT
TRBJ2-7,TRBD1,-,TRBV9,CASSVALDRSYEQYF,TGTGCCAGCAGCGTGGCCCTGGACAGGTCCTACGAGCAGTACTTC
TRBJ2-6,TRBD1,-,TRBV6-5,CASRGQGIGANVLTF,TGTGCCAGCAGGGGACAGGGGATTGGGGCCAACGTCCTGACTTTC
TRBJ2-2,-,-,TRBV29-1,CSARGGSGTGELFF,TGCAGCGCCCGAGGGGGTTCGGGCACCGGGGAGCTGTTTTTT
TRBJ2-3,TRBD1,-,TRBV5-6,CASSELTGGGIDTQYF,TGTGCCAGCAGCGAGCTTACAGGGGGCGGGATAGATACGCAGTATTTT
TRBJ1-4,-,-,TRBV18,CASSPGRANEKLFF,TGTGCCAGCTCACCAGGGAGGGCTAATGAAAAACTGTTTTTT
TRBJ2-7,-,-,TRBV20-1,CSVPGRTEQYF,TGCAGTGTCCCTGGGAGGACGGAGCAGTACTTC
TRBJ1-2,TRBD1,-,TRBV6-5,CASRADRSNYGYTF,TGTGCCAGCAGGGCGGACAGGTCTAACTATGGCTACACCTTC
TRBJ2-7,TRBD1,-,TRBV18,CASSPRQGYEQYF,TGTGCCAGCTCACCGAGACAGGGCTACGAGCAGTACTTC
TRBJ2-7,-,-,TRBV19,CASSPATGTHLREQYF,TGTGCCAGTAGTCCCGCGACAGGCACCCACTTACGCGAGCAGTACTTC
TRBJ1-1,-,few,TRBV6-1,CASSDSLNTEAFF,TGTGCCAGCAGTGACAGTTTGAACACTGAAGCTTTCTTT
TRBJ2-3,TRBD2,once,TRBV6-5,CASRPGLVTDTQYF,TGTGCCAGCAGGCCGGGACTAGTAACAGATACGCAGTATTTT
TRBJ2-2,-,-,TRBV30,CAWSYAPRTGELFF,TGTGCCTGGAGTTACGCGCCTCGGACCGGGGAGCTGTTTTTT
TRBJ1-4,-,-,TRBV19,CASFSTGVGAEKLFF,TGTGCCAGTTTCTCAACAGGAGTGGGGGCCGAAAAACTGTTTTTT
TRBJ1-1,TRBD1,-,TRBV28,CASSGTENTEAFF,TGTGCCAGCAGCGGGACAGAGAACACTGAAGCTTTCTTT
TRBJ1-5,-,-,TRBV2,CASSEALRNQPQHF,TGTGCCAGCAGTGAAGCGTTGCGGAATCAGCCCCAGCATTTT
TRBJ2-2,-,-,TRBV10-3,CAIMAENTGELFF,TGTGCCATCATGGCCGAGAACACCGGGGAGCTGTTTTTT
TRBJ1-2,TRBD1,-,TRBV10-2,CASCGTATSSYGYTF,TGCGCCAGTTGCGGGACAGCCACGTCCTCCTATGGCTACACCTTC
TRBJ1-2,-,-,TRBV12-3/TRBV12-4,CASSKGGHGYTF,TGTGCCAGCAGCAAGGGAGGGCATGGCTACACCTTC